This TCR beta chain was observed in a study of CD8 T cell repertoires and HIV-1 epitope variants. Study-level information: Separate wells received one of Twenty-five Gag or Nef variant peptides. 1M T cells were kept uncultured as a baseline. Overall study results and limits: This assay reports beta chains of antigen-expanded cells, not T cell function.

This table comes from immunoSEQ multiplex PCR, and its TCRdb copy is limited to in-frame clones, with some not included. The sample records 4,600 or so clones, 67% being singletons. The germline gives CDR1 SEHNR, CDR2 FQNEAQ (reference sequence). V was clipped by 0 bases and J by 0 bases, with 18 bases between them. The CDR3 covers 18 residues. This clone has more than one count but fewer than ten. Antigen specificity is unknown. V and J are TRBV7-9 and TRBJ2-7; D unclear. The receptor was derived from a male donor with HIV. The sequenced sample was cultured CD8+ T cells derived from PBMCs. The CDR3: CASSLAGSSVRSSYEQYF. CDR3 DNA sequence: TGTGCCAGCAGCTTAGCGGGCAGTTCCGTTAGGAGCTCCTACGAGCAGTACTTC.